This TCR beta chain appears in the sequencing data of a study of blood T cell repertoires in COVID-19 (dated by TCRdb to 2018 to 2020). About the full investigation: Collaborator samples came from the United States, Italy and Spain and covered acute and convalescent phases of COVID-19. The dataset comprised deeply sampled blood TCRbeta repertoires from subjects exposed to, actively infected with, or recovered from COVID-19. HLA class I and class II types, where available, came from metadata supplied by the sample provider rather than from assay-based typing. The sample metadata nearly always contained a de-identified subject ID, COVID-19 status, age in years and sex. Samples came from the ongoing ImmuneRACE study (first 160 participants) plus 1,254 subjects from 6 global collaborators. The prospective study material was composed of cDNA or gDNA derived from T cells, B-cell-depleted T cells, or PBMCs. The repertoires were made available in a free public database intended to serve as a resource for research on the immune response to SARS-CoV-2.

Each collaborating institution followed its own protocols to collect whole blood in K2EDTA tubes. For TCRbeta analysis, collaborators shipped samples as frozen whole blood, isolated PBMCs, or DNA extracted from either of those sample types. General conclusions and limits of the study: How much clinical and demographic metadata was included differed by source and by participant, and the metadata was provided uncurated.

A distance of 13 bases separates the germline ends of V and J, which lose 3 bases and 7 bases respectively. According to the germline V gene, CDR1 reads SNHLY and CDR2 reads FYNNEI. The CDR3 spans 13 residues, from the cysteine through the phenylalanine. Just the 39-base CDR3 DNA is kept, in frame starting at base 1. With regard to this clone: Its binding antigen is unknown. Base qualities are not recorded, but no much larger clone differs from it by a single base.

TCRbeta CDR3 regions were amplified from genomic DNA using the immunoSEQ Assay, a bias-controlled multiplex PCR. Under the source paper's analysis protocol: The number of nucleated cells in each sample was estimated by amplification of reference gene primers within the assay. To quantify the absolute abundance of each unique TCRbeta CDR3 rearrangement, sequence reads were collapsed and filtered. Productive Simpson clonality was computed per sample as the square root of Simpson's diversity index over productive rearrangements. TCRdb's version of the immuneACCESS table is confined to in-frame rearrangements and falls short of the full clone set. An unresolved V gene accounts for under half of the shortfall where checked; the remainder is of unknown origin. The DNA gave D and trimming, while V, J and clone size come from that table. This sample holds tens of thousands of clones; about 90% were observed only once. The ten largest account for around 4.8% of the sample.

The sample taken for sequencing was peripheral blood. The receptor was isolated from a man aged 55 to 70 with acute or convalescent COVID-19. The rearrangement joined TRBV2 to TRBJ2-7, with TRBD2 perhaps the D gene, on 5 matching bases. The CDR3 region reads CASSDQLEAEQYF. The DNA is TGTGCCAGCAGTGATCAGTTGGAGGCTGAGCAGTACTTC. Supplemented by the reference TRBV2 and TRBJ2-7 proteins around the CDR3, the complete variable domain is EPEVTQTPSHQVTQMGQEVILRCVPISNHLYFYWYRQILGQKVEFLVSFYNNEISEKSEIFDDQFSVERPDGSNFTLKIRSTKLEDSAMYFCASSDQLEAEQYFGPGTRLTVT.